Shown below are 18 T cell receptor beta chains from a single sample sequenced in a study of T-cell reconstitution after alpha-beta-depleted transplantation in children. Unique molecular identifiers were incorporated during preparation of the TCRbeta library. Via MiXCR, TCRdb re-called the PCR reads, giving one row per CDR3 protein. The sample holds some 200,000 distinct CDR3 sequences, just under 6.5% seen once. Material: PBMCs, obtained before TCRalphabeta/CD19-depleted stem cell transplant. Every receptor here comes from a girl under three years old with combined immunodeficiency, due to receive a stem cell transplant.

This clonotype has a handful of counts. The rearrangement uses TRBV15 and TRBJ2-1; D gene unclear. V lost 7 bases and J lost 4, with 14 bases in between. Germline V CDR1 and CDR2: LNHNV, YYDKDF (reference sequence). The CDR3 is 14 amino acids. The CDR3 sequence is CATTRITRYNEQFF. The CDR3 nucleotides are TGTGCCACCACTAGGATTACTCGATACAATGAGCAGTTCTTC.

At least ten counts were recorded for this clonotype. The genes are TRBV10-3 and TRBJ2-7; TRBD1 aligns across 10 bases. Germline assignment: CDR1 ENHRY and CDR2 SYGVKD. This CDR3 contains 14 residues. Trimming cost V 11 bases and J 6 bases; bases outside gene matches: 13. The CDR3: CAAARGTGVLEQYF. For the CDR3, the DNA is TGTGCCGCGGCCCGAGGGACAGGGGTGCTCGAGCAGTACTTC.

In this sample, this clonotype turned up many times. The chain links TRBV29-1 to TRBJ2-1; 11 bases map to TRBD2. The length of the CDR3 is 16 residues. Trimming took 1 base from V and 3 from J; bases not matched to a gene: 5. Germline V gene lookup returns CDR1 SQVTM and CDR2 ANQGSEA. CDR3 sequence (DNA): TGCAGCGTTGAAGCCGCGACTAGCGGGGTCTACAATGAGCAGTTCTTC. Its translation is CSVEAATSGVYNEQFF.

This clonotype was recorded at least ten times. Compared with germline, one end of the junction differs, possibly owing to a read error. The chain recombines TRBV7-7 with TRBJ2-1; 11 nucleotides agree with TRBD2. Germline V gene data show CDR1 as SSHAT and CDR2 as FNYEAQ (reference sequence). The CDR3 loop spans 15 amino acids. CDR3 residues: CASSLLAGEDNEQFF. The CDR3 region has the DNA TGTGCTAGCAGCCTACTAGCGGGAGAGGACAATGAGCAGTTCTTC.

The chain is built from TRBV4-2 and TRBJ2-7; 10 bases are shared with TRBD1. Losses at the gene ends were 10 bases for V and 7 bases for J; bases not matched to a gene: 7. The length of the CDR3 is 12 residues. Germline values: CDR1 LGHNA, CDR2 YNFKEQ. The CDR3 nucleotides read TGTGCCACGGGACAGGGGCTTCGGGAGCAGTACTTC. Protein sequence: CATGQGLREQYF.

This clonotype showed up many times. The chain links TRBV7-8 to TRBJ1-2; D may be TRBD1 (6 bases). Germline V gene data show CDR1 as SGHVS and CDR2 as FQNEAQ. The CDR3 sequence is 13 residues long. V was clipped by 4 bases and J by 8 bases, with 14 bases between them. The DNA for the CDR3 is TGTGCCAGCAGCTACAGGGTCGCAGTCGGCTACACCTTC. This translates into CASSYRVAVGYTF.

In its sample, this clonotype was seen many times. The rearrangement links TRBV29-1 to TRBJ2-2, with 7 bases lining up with TRBD2. CDR3 length: 15 residues. The germline V gene has CDR1 SQVTM and CDR2 ANQGSEA. V was pared by 6 bases and J by 1 base, with 8 bases of the junction left unmatched. The CDR3 region is CSVESGGRNTGELFF. The CDR3 DNA is TGCAGCGTCGAATCGGGCGGGAGGAACACCGGGGAGCTGTTTTTT.

This clonotype has at least ten counts. The chain is built from TRBV6-1 and TRBJ2-3; 14 bases are a match to TRBD2. The germline gives CDR1 MNHNS, CDR2 SASEGT. The V segment lost 5 bases and the J segment 3 bases; nucleotides outside the gene matches: 10. The CDR3 extends over 18 amino acids. The DNA of the CDR3 is TGTGCCAGCAGTACCCGACTAGCGGGGGGGGGTTTTACAGATACGCAGTATTTT. Its translation: CASSTRLAGGGFTDTQYF.

This clonotype was seen many times. The chain recombines TRBV20-1 with TRBJ1-1; D call uncertain. Trimming pared 0 bases from V and 6 bases from J, leaving 8 bases between. The length of the CDR3 is 12 residues. Germline assignment: CDR1 DFQATT and CDR2 SNEGSKA (reference sequence). The CDR3, as DNA: TGCAGTGCTAGAGAACGCAGCGCTGAAGCTTTCTTT. Its protein product is CSARERSAEAFF.

The sample holds many counts of this clonotype. The chain links TRBV12-3 or TRBV12-4 to TRBJ2-1, with D unresolved. This CDR3 is built from 11 residues. Trimming cost V 6 bases and J 5 bases, with 5 bases left between them. DNA of the CDR3: TGTGCCAGCAGGGTTCACAATGAGCAGTTCTTC. This sequence encodes CASRVHNEQFF.

The sample holds many counts of this clonotype. The gene calls are TRBV29-1 and TRBJ2-2; D is uncertain. Trimming stripped 2 bases from V and 7 bases from J, with 11 bases between. From germline, CDR1 is SQVTM and CDR2 ANQGSEA. The CDR3 covers 13 residues. The CDR3 protein is CSVELRFGGELFF. Written as DNA, the CDR3 is TGCAGCGTTGAACTGAGGTTTGGCGGGGAGCTGTTTTTT.

The rearrangement links TRBV4-1 to TRBJ2-7; D is unresolved. Germline V gene data show CDR1 as MGHRA and CDR2 as YSYEKL. V lost 4 bases and J lost 3, with 19 bases in between. The length of the CDR3 is 16 residues. As DNA, the CDR3 is TGCGCCAGCAGCCCGATTTTAGGCTACCCCAACTACGAGCAGTACTTC. This codes for CASSPILGYPNYEQYF.

This clonotype has ten or more counts. V gene TRBV4-3 combines with J gene TRBJ2-7, with D perhaps matching TRBD1 (6 bases). Germline loops: CDR1 LGHNA, CDR2 YSLEER. V was clipped by 1 base and J by 8 bases, with 12 bases between them. The CDR3 covers 13 residues. The CDR3 spells CASSQVGAFQQYF. The CDR3 DNA reads as TGCGCCAGCAGCCAAGTGGGGGCTTTCCAGCAGTACTTC.

This clonotype was observed a few times. The chain carries TRBV19 and TRBJ1-2; 8 nucleotides line up with TRBD1. J lost 4 bases, V lost 10 bases, and 8 bases had no gene match. The germline V gene has CDR1 LNHDA and CDR2 SQIVND (reference sequence). The CDR3 has 13 residues. The CDR3: CATGQGSLYGYTF. CDR3 in DNA: TGTGCCACCGGACAGGGCAGCCTCTATGGCTACACCTTC.

This clonotype was seen at least ten times. This sequence joins TRBV6-1 and TRBJ2-2; D may be TRBD1 (5 bases). The CDR3 totals 15 residues. Looked up from germline, CDR1 is MNHNS and CDR2 is SASEGT. Trimming removed 11 bases at V and 0 bases at J, with 16 bases between. Here the CDR3 reads CAVLKGSANTGELFF. CDR3 bases: TGTGCCGTCCTCAAGGGGTCAGCGAACACCGGGGAGCTGTTTTTT.

This clonotype was detected many times. This chain links TRBV6-1 with TRBJ1-2, with a tentative D call TRBD1 (6 bases). Germline V gene sequence: CDR1 MNHNS, CDR2 SASEGT. This CDR3 comprises 15 residues. The V end was cut by 6 bases, the J end by 5 bases, with 19 bases between. The CDR3: CASRGQGFGYYGYTF. CDR3 nucleotide sequence: TGTGCCAGCAGAGGCCAGGGGTTTGGGTATTATGGCTACACCTTC.

This clonotype showed up many times. This sequence joins TRBV12-3 or TRBV12-4 and TRBJ2-3; 8 nucleotides line up with TRBD1. The CDR3 is 13 amino acids. The V gene end was trimmed by 8 bases and the J gene end by 0 bases; junction bases not matched to a gene: 1. The CDR3 sequence: CASGQGSTDTQYF. The CDR3, as DNA: TGTGCCAGCGGACAGGGAAGCACAGATACGCAGTATTTT.

Many counts were recorded for this clonotype. This chain connects TRBV11-2 to TRBJ2-3; no definite D call. The V end lost 3 bases, the J end lost 1 base, and 11 bases lay between the germline ends. The CDR3 sequence is 15 residues long. Germline V gives CDR1 SGHAT, CDR2 FQNNGV. CDR3 in amino acids: CASSFFLDGTDTQYF. The CDR3 coding sequence is TGTGCCAGCAGCTTCTTTCTAGATGGCACAGATACGCAGTATTTT.